This record looks at one TCR beta chain sequence and its context. Its recognized antigen is unknown. The sample holds no much larger clone one base away, and base qualities are not on file. This specimen belongs to a study of T cells in Graves' hyperthyroidism and ophthalmopathy (dated by TCRdb to about 2019). For context, the study as a whole: Peripheral blood was collected at initial diagnosis, before any treatment. A discovery cohort of roughly 100 patients, approximately 45 with Graves' ophthalmopathy and fewer than 65 with stable Graves' hyperthyroidism, was used to find distinguishing TCR V-J signatures. Prospective prediction of ophthalmopathy was tested in an independent validation cohort consisting of 18 hyperthyroidism patients and around 16 patients who later progressed to ophthalmopathy. The 90 to 100 discovery patients were randomly divided into training and test sets at a 7:3 ratio. In roughly six Graves' hyperthyroidism patients, the study also compared T-cell repertoires from thyroid tissue with T-cell repertoires from blood. After blood sampling, hyperthyroidism patients were treated with methimazole at a starting dose of 30 mg daily, and ophthalmopathy patients were treated with high-dose intravenous methylprednisolone. TCR Vbeta CDR3 sequencing of approximately 140 peripheral blood samples (roughly 43 ophthalmopathy, 75 hyperthyroidism and roughly 17 progressor patients) is reported in the paper. Findings and caveats that apply to the study as a whole: Blood samples also contained most of the expanded thyroid clonotypes (frequency above 0.001), which suggests that blood repertoires may reflect thyroid immune responses. During validation, the model predicted progression to ophthalmopathy a median of roughly 7.1 months ahead of onset, with approximately 70% sensitivity and roughly 75% specificity. No statistical method was used to fix the sample size in advance, and group allocation was not hidden from the investigators. A 13 V-J signature model separated ophthalmopathy from stable hyperthyroidism, with just over 85% sensitivity and around 84% specificity in cross-validation and 80%/75% in testing.

Hyperthyroidism patients were newly diagnosed, with disease duration under 2 months, and aged 18 to 65 years. The study excluded patients with uncontrolled infections, other autoimmune diseases, pregnancy or lactation. Diagnoses were based on clinical symptoms, serum thyroxine and TRAb, thyroid ultrasound and orbital computed tomography. Blood from progressor patients was drawn when they were first diagnosed with hyperthyroidism, before any ophthalmopathy symptoms appeared. PBMCs were separated from 8 to 10 ml of fresh peripheral blood using Ficoll-Paque density gradient centrifugation. Patients classed as progressors first received a Graves' hyperthyroidism diagnosis and then went on to develop ophthalmopathy during follow-up. Total RNA was extracted using Trizol reagent, and RNA quality was assessed on an Agilent 2100 Bioanalyzer. Compared with germline, V lacks 5 bases and J lacks 0 bases; bases without a gene match: 4. In the germline V gene (reference sequence), CDR1 corresponds to MNHEY and CDR2 to SMNVEV. The CDR3 sequence holds 14 residues, the cysteine and phenylalanine included. Only the CDR3 part of the read is kept: 42 bases, read in frame from the first base.

TCR beta CDR3 regions were amplified from RNA transcripts. For the first round of RT-PCR on the TCR CDR3, the HTBI primer set was used together with the Qiagen OneStep RT-PCR kit. A second multiplex PCR round built the libraries, followed by size selection and purification. Paired-end sequencing of the libraries was performed with 100 bp reads on an Illumina HiSeq2000. The authors processed their data as follows. SOAPnuke was used to process the raw data, throwing out any read that contained adapters or uncalled bases, had a mean Phred below 15, or lacked an exact constant-primer or identifier match. COPE v1.2.5 was used to merge high-quality paired reads, and clonotypes were defined as unique nucleotide sequences. Clonotypes were aligned to IMGT TRBV, TRBD and TRBJ reference segments using MiTCR v1.1. The analysis included only V-J combinations with a frequency above 0.0001, which together covered 99% to 99.2% of the repertoires. The TCS score was defined as the ratio of F50 (clonal expansion) to E x V (chaos), calculated using BLOSUM62-based TCRdist between CDR3 peptides within each V-J. Welch's t-statistics and random forest reduced 500 to 650 V-J features to some 14, which were used in a naive Bayes classifier (R e1071). TCRdb handled the public reads itself, with Q25 trimming in fastp and clone calling in MiXCR, and kept productive beta chains. Here each entry gathers all rows of one CDR3 protein and keeps the most common genes and DNA. It is TCRdb's table, rather than the study itself, that gives the V and J calls and clone size. Recorded for this sample are around 700,000 distinct CDR3 sequences; 18% of them occurred a single time. The top ten constitute approximately 15% of the sample.

The sample taken for sequencing was blood. The TCR originated in a woman aged 45-60 years with Graves' hyperthyroidism that later progressed to Graves' ophthalmopathy. This chain joins TRBV27 to TRBJ2-7; TRBD1 aligns with 7 central bases. The DNA reads as follows: TGTGCCAGCAGTCTGACAGGGTACTCCTACGAGCAGTACTTC. It encodes CASSLTGYSYEQYF.